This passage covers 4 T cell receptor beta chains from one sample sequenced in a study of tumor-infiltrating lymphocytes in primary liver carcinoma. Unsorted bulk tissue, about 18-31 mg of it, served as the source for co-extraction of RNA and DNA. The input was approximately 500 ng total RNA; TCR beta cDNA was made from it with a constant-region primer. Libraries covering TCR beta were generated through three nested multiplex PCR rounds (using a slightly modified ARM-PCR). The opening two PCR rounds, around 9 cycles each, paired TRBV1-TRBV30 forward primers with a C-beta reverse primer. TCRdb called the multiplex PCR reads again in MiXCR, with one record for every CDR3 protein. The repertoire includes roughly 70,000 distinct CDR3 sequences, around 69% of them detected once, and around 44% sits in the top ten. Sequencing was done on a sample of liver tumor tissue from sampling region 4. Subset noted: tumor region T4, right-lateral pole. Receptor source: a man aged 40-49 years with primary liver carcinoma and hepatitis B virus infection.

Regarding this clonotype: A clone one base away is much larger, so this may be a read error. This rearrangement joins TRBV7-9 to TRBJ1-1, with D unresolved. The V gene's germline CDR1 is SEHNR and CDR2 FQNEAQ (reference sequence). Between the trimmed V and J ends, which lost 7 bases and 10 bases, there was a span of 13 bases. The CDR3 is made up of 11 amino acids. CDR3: CASNPNHGAFF. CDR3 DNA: TGTGCCAGCAACCCCAATCATGGAGCTTTCTTT. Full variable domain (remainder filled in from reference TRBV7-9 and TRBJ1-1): DTGVSQNPRHKITKRGQNVTFRCDPISEHNRLYWYRQTLGQGPEFLTYFQNEAQLEKSRLLSDRFSAERPKGSFSTLEIQRTEQGDSAMYLCASNPNHGAFFGQGTRLTVV.

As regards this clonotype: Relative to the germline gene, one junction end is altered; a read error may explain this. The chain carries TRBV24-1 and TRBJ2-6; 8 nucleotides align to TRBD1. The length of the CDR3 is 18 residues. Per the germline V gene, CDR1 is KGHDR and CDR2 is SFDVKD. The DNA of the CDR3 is TGTGCCACCAGTGATACCGGGACAGGTGACTCTGGGGTCAACGTCGTGACTTTT. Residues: CATSDTGTGDSGVNVVTF.

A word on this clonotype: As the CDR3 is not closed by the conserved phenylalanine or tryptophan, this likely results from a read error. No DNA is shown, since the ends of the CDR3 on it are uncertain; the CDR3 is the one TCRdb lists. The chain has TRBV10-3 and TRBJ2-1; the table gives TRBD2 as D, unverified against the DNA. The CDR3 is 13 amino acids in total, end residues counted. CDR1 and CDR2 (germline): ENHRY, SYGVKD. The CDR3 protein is CAISERDDGEQFY.

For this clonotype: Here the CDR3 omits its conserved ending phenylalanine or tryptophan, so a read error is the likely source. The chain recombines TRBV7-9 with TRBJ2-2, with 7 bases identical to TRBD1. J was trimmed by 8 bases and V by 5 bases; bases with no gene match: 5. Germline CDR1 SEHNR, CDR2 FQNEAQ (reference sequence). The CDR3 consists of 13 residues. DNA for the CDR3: TGTGCCAGCAGCGACAGGGTAGTGGGGGAGCTGTTTCTT. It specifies CASSDRVVGELFL.